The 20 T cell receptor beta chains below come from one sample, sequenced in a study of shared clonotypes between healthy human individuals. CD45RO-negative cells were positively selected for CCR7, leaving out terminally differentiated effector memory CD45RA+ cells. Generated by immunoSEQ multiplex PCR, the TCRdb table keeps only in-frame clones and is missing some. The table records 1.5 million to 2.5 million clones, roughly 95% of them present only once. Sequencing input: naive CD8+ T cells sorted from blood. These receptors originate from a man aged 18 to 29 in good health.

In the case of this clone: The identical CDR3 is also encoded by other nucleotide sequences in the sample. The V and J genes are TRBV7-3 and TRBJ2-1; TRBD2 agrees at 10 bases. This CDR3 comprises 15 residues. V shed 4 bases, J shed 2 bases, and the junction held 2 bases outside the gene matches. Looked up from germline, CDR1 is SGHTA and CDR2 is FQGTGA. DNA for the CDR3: TGTGCCAGCAGCTCCCTAGCGGGGGCCTACAATGAGCAGTTCTTC. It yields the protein CASSSLAGAYNEQFF.

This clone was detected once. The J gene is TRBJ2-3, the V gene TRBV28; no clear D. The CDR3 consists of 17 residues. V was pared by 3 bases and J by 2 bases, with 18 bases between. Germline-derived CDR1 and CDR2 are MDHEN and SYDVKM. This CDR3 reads CASSLLYGKGPTDTQYF. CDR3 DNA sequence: TGTGCCAGCAGTTTGCTGTATGGGAAAGGTCCCACAGATACGCAGTATTTT. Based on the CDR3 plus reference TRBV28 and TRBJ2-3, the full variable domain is DVKVTQSSRYLVKRTGEKVFLECVQDMDHENMFWYRQDPGLGLRLIYFSYDVKMKEKGDIPEGYSVSREKKERFSLILESASTNQTSMYLCASSLLYGKGPTDTQYFGPGTRLTVL.

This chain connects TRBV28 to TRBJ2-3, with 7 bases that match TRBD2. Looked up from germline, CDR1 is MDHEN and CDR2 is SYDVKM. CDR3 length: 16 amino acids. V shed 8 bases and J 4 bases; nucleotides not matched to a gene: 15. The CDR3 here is CASGPGLVEAPDTQYF. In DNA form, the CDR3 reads TGTGCCAGCGGCCCCGGACTAGTCGAGGCCCCAGATACGCAGTATTTT.

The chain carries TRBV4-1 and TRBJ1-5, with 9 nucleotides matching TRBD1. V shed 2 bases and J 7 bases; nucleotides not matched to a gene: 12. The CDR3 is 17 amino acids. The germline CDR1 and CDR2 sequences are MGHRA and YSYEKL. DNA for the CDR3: TGCGCCAGCAGCCAAACCCCGGGACAGGGTCTCCGGCAGCCCCAGCATTTT. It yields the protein CASSQTPGQGLRQPQHF.

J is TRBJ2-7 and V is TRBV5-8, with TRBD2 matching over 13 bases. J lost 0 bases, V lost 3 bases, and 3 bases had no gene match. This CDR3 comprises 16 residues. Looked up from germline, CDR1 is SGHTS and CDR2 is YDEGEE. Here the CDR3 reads CASSYGLAGASYEQYF. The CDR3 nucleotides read TGTGCCAGCAGCTATGGACTAGCGGGGGCCTCCTACGAGCAGTACTTC.

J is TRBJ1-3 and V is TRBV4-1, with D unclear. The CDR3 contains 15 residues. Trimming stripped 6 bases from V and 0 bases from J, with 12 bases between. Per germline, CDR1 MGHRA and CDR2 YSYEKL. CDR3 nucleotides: TGCGCCAGCAGGCAATCAGATGCCTCTGGAAACACCATATATTTT. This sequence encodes CASRQSDASGNTIYF.

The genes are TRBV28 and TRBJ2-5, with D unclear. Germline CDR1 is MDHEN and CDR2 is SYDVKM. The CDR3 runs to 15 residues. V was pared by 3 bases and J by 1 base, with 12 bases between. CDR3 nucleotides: TGTGCCAGCAGTTTTTTGAGTTCCTCCCAAGAGACCCAGTACTTC. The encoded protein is CASSFLSSSQETQYF.

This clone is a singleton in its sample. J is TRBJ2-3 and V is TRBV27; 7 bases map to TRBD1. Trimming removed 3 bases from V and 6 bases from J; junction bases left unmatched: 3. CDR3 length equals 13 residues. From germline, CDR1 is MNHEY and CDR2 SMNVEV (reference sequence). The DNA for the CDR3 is TGTGCCAGCAGTTTCTCGACAGGGGATACGCAGTATTTT. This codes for CASSFSTGDTQYF.

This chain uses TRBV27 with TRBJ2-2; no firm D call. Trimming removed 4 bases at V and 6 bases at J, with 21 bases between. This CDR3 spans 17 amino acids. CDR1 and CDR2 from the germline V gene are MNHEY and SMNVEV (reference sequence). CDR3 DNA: TGTGCCAGCAGTTCCACCCCGGCCCTGATGGGGTCCGGGGAGCTGTTTTTT. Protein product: CASSSTPALMGSGELFF.

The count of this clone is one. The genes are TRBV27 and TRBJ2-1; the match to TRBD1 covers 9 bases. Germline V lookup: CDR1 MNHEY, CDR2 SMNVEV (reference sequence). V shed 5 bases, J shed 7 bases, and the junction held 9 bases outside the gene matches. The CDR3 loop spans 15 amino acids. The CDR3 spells CASSAGQGVPNEQFF. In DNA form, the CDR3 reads TGTGCCAGCAGTGCGGGACAGGGCGTTCCGAATGAGCAGTTCTTC.

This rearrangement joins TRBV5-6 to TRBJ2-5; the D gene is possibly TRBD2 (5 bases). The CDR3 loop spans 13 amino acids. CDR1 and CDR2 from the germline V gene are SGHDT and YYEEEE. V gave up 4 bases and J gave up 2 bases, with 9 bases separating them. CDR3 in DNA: TGTGCCAGCAGCCCCGGGGTGCAAGAGACCCAGTACTTC. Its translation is CASSPGVQETQYF.

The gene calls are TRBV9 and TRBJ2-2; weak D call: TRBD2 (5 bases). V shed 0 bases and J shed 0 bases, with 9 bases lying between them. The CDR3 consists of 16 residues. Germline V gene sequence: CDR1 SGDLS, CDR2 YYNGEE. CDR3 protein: CASSVGAEANTGELFF. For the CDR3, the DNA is TGTGCCAGCAGCGTAGGGGCGGAGGCGAACACCGGGGAGCTGTTTTTT.

CDR3 in amino acids: CASSWAVGYEQYF. For the CDR3, the DNA is TGCGCCAGCAGCTGGGCCGTAGGCTACGAGCAGTACTTC. The rearrangement links TRBV5-1 to TRBJ2-7, with unresolved D. The CDR3 contains 13 residues. V was cut by 3 bases and J by 3 bases, with 10 bases left in between. Germline CDR1 and CDR2: SGHRS and YFSETQ.

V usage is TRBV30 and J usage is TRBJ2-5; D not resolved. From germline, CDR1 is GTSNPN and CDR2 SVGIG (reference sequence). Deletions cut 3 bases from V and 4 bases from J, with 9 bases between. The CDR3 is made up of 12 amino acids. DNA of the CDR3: TGTGCCTGGAGCTATACCCTAGAGACCCAGTACTTC. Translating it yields CAWSYTLETQYF. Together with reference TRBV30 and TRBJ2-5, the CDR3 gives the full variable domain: SQTIHQWPATLVQPVGSPLSLECTVEGTSNPNLYWYRQAAGRGLQLLFYSVGIGQISSEVPQNLSASRPQDRQFILSSKKLLLSDSGFYLCAWSYTLETQYFGPGTRLLVL.

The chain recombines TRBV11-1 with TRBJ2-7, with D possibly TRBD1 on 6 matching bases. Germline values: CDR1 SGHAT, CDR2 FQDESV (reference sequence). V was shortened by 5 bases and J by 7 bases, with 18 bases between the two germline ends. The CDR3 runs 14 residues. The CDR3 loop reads CASSHWTPQGEQYF. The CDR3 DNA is TGTGCCAGCAGCCATTGGACGCCCCAGGGGGAGCAGTACTTC.

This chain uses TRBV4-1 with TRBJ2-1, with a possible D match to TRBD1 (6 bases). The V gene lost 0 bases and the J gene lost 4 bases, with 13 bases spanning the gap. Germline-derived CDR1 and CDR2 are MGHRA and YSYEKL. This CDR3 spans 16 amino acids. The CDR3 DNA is TGCGCCAGCAGCCAAGATCAGGGGACAAGATACAATGAGCAGTTCTTC. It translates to CASSQDQGTRYNEQFF.

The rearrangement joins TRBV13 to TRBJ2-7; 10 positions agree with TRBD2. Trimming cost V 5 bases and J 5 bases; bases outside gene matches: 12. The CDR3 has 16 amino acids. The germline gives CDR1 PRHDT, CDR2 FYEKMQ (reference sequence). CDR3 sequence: CASSGPPSGSINEQYF. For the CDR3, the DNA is TGTGCCAGCAGCGGTCCGCCTAGCGGGAGTATCAACGAGCAGTACTTC.

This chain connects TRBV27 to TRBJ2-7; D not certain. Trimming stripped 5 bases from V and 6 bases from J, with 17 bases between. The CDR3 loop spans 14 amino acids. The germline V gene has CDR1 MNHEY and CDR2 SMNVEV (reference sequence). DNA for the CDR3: TGTGCCAGCAGTCTCCAGCTGGGATTGGGCGAGCAGTACTTC. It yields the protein CASSLQLGLGEQYF.

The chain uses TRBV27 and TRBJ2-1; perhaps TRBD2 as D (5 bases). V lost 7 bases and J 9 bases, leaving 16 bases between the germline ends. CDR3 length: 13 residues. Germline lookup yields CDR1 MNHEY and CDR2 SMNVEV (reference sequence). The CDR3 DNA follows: TGTGCCAGCACCACCCTTAGGACTGGTGAGCAGTTCTTC. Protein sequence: CASTTLRTGEQFF.

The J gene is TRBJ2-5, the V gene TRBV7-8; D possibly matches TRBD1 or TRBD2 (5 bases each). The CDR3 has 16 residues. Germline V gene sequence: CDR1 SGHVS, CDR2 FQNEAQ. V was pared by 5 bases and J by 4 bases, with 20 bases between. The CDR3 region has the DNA TGTGCCAGCAGCCCCGACGGTCGGGGCAGTGGAGAGACCCAGTACTTC. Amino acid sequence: CASSPDGRGSGETQYF.